The 19 T cell receptor beta chains below all came from one sample that was sequenced in a study of blood T cell repertoires in COVID-19. Sequencing used immunoSEQ multiplex PCR; TCRdb keeps in-frame clones, though not all of them. The data hold 150,000 or so clones, with roughly 80% observed a single time. The sequencing input was peripheral blood. The receptor source for this set is a woman of 80 years or more with acute or convalescent COVID-19.

The chain links TRBV5-1 to TRBJ1-1; a possible D gene is TRBD1 (5 bases). The CDR3 consists of 15 residues. Germline V gives CDR1 SGHRS, CDR2 YFSETQ. Deletions cut 0 bases from V and 1 base from J, with 10 bases between. CDR3 protein: CASSLEGNQNTEAFF. The CDR3 DNA reads TGCGCCAGCAGCTTGGAGGGGAACCAGAACACTGAAGCTTTCTTT.

This clone came up a few times. The chain is built from TRBV7-9 and TRBJ1-1; D unresolved. Per the germline V gene, CDR1 is SEHNR and CDR2 is FQNEAQ (reference sequence). V shed 6 bases and J shed 6 bases, with 8 bases lying between them. CDR3 length: 11 amino acids. The DNA of the CDR3 is TGTGCCAGCAGACTCGAAGCTGAAGCTTTCTTT. Its protein is CASRLEAEAFF.

V and J are TRBV6-2 or TRBV6-3 and TRBJ1-6; D might be TRBD1 (6 bases). The CDR3 contains 14 residues. Germline lookup yields CDR1 MNHEY and CDR2 SVGEGT. V lost 5 bases and J lost 5, with 10 bases in between. The CDR3 sequence is CASSPDRNNSPLHF. The CDR3 coding sequence is TGTGCCAGCAGTCCCGACAGGAATAATTCACCCCTCCACTTT.

The gene calls are TRBV5-4 and TRBJ2-3; 11 bases are shared with TRBD2. The CDR3 sequence is 17 residues long. Germline V gives CDR1 SGHNT, CDR2 YYREEE (reference sequence). The V and J ends lost 0 bases and 3 bases, in that order; junction bases with no gene match: 6. The CDR3 reads CASSLGGVAGGTDTQYF. In nucleotides, the CDR3 is TGTGCCAGCAGCTTGGGGGGGGTAGCGGGGGGGACAGATACGCAGTATTTT.

The V call is TRBV27, the J call TRBJ1-5, with 8 bases aligning to TRBD1. This CDR3 has 15 residues. V shed 0 bases, J shed 5 bases, and the junction held 3 bases outside the gene matches. Germline lookup yields CDR1 MNHEY and CDR2 SMNVEV (reference sequence). The CDR3 protein is CASSLSTGEDQPQHF. The CDR3 nucleotides are TGTGCCAGCAGTTTATCGACAGGGGAGGATCAGCCCCAGCATTTT.

This clone occurred once. J is TRBJ1-5 and V is TRBV2; no reliable D call. Trimming removed 2 bases from V and 3 bases from J, with 26 bases in between. CDR1 SNHLY and CDR2 FYNNEI come from the germline V gene. The CDR3 is 20 amino acids. CDR3 region: CASSESGLGRTSFNNQPQHF. For the CDR3, the DNA is TGTGCCAGCAGTGAATCAGGCTTAGGCAGAACAAGTTTTAACAATCAGCCCCAGCATTTT.

This chain joins TRBV5-4 and TRBJ2-1, with D maybe TRBD2 (7 bases). CDR3 size: 14 residues. Germline lookup yields CDR1 SGHNT and CDR2 YYREEE (reference sequence). Trimming stripped 6 bases from V and 2 bases from J, with 12 bases between. The CDR3 reads CASTSGGPYNEQFF. The CDR3 nucleotides read TGTGCCAGCACCTCGGGGGGCCCCTACAATGAGCAGTTCTTC. The complete variable domain, with remaining parts taken from reference TRBV5-4 and TRBJ2-1, reads ETGVTQSPTHLIKTRGQQVTLRCSSQSGHNTVSWYQQALGQGPQFIFQYYREEENGRGNFPPRFSGLQFPNYSSELNVNALELDDSALYLCASTSGGPYNEQFFGPGTRLTVL.

The gene calls are TRBV5-1 and TRBJ2-6, with D possibly being TRBD2 (6 bases). Germline V CDR1 and CDR2: SGHRS, YFSETQ. V was pared by 4 bases and J by 1 base, with 24 bases between. This CDR3 has 20 residues. CDR3 sequence reads: CASSPENTGTGVSGANVLTF. In DNA form, the CDR3 reads TGCGCCAGCAGCCCAGAAAACACCGGGACGGGAGTATCTGGGGCCAACGTCCTGACTTTC.

A single count supports this clone. The chain is built from TRBV30 and TRBJ2-1; the D gene is possibly TRBD1 (5 bases). Germline values: CDR1 GTSNPN, CDR2 SVGIG (reference sequence). This CDR3 is 14 amino acids long. V lost 5 bases to trimming and J lost 3 bases, with 14 bases between them. The CDR3: CAWGTGKGYNEQFF. CDR3 coding DNA: TGTGCCTGGGGAACAGGAAAGGGCTACAATGAGCAGTTCTTC.

This clone was picked up a small number of times. The chain combines TRBV4-1 with TRBJ2-3; D is undetermined. The CDR3 totals 15 residues. V was cut by 0 bases and J by 2 bases, with 9 bases left in between. CDR1 and CDR2 from the germline V gene are MGHRA and YSYEKL. CDR3 DNA: TGCGCCAGCAGCCAAGAAATTGAGCCCACAGATACGCAGTATTTT. Translated: CASSQEIEPTDTQYF.

The CDR3 coding sequence is TGTGCCAGCAGCTTAGAGGTAGCGGGGGGGTACAATGAGCAGTTCTTC. Translated, it gives CASSLEVAGGYNEQFF. The chain carries TRBV11-2 and TRBJ2-1, with TRBD2 matching over 11 bases. Germline CDR1 and CDR2: SGHAT and FQNNGV. The CDR3 runs to 16 residues. V was pared by 0 bases and J by 4 bases, with 2 bases of the junction left unmatched.

The J gene is TRBJ2-5, the V gene TRBV28, with 10 bases identical to TRBD2. CDR1 MDHEN and CDR2 SYDVKM come from the germline V gene. The CDR3 spans 17 residues. V gave up 6 bases and J gave up 7 bases; unmatched junction bases: 17. CDR3 region: CASSSGTSAFLWVTQYF. The CDR3, as DNA: TGTGCCAGCAGCTCCGGGACTAGCGCCTTCCTATGGGTGACCCAGTACTTC.

The CDR3 DNA sequence: TGCGCCAGCAGTGATCAGCGGGGGTTGGGCGAGACCCAGTACTTC. This codes for CASSDQRGLGETQYF. The genes are TRBV10-2 and TRBJ2-5, with TRBD2 identical over 8 bases. The CDR3 is 15 residues long. V lost 3 bases to trimming and J lost 5 bases; unmatched junction nucleotides: 8. The V gene's germline CDR1 is WSHSY and CDR2 SAAADI.

The V call is TRBV11-2, the J call TRBJ1-2; TRBD1 is a possible D gene (5 bases). Germline V lookup: CDR1 SGHAT, CDR2 FQNNGV. V shed 5 bases and J shed 4 bases, with 17 bases lying between them. The CDR3 has 15 amino acids. The CDR3 protein is CASSPIRRGTYGYTF. The CDR3 DNA reads as TGTGCCAGCAGCCCAATCCGGAGGGGAACCTATGGCTACACCTTC.

This sequence joins TRBV2 and TRBJ2-5, with TRBD2 as a possible D gene (6 bases). The CDR3 spans 14 residues. Germline CDR1 SNHLY, CDR2 FYNNEI. Trimming took 6 bases from V and 1 from J, leaving 12 bases between them. CDR3 protein: CASRLGGSQETQYF. The CDR3, as DNA: TGTGCCAGCAGATTAGGAGGGTCCCAAGAGACCCAGTACTTC.

The rearrangement links TRBV11-2 to TRBJ1-3, with 9 nucleotides matching TRBD1. The CDR3 sequence is 15 residues long. The V gene's germline CDR1 is SGHAT and CDR2 FQNNGV. V lost 5 bases and J lost 3; bases outside the gene matches: 5. The CDR3 sequence is CASSQQGADGNTIYF. CDR3 in DNA: TGTGCCAGCAGCCAACAGGGGGCTGATGGAAACACCATATATTTT.

V and J are TRBV7-8 and TRBJ1-5; possible D gene TRBD1, 6 bases. Per germline, CDR1 SGHVS and CDR2 FQNEAQ. Trimming pared 1 base from V and 3 bases from J, leaving 13 bases between. The CDR3 is 16 residues long. The CDR3 loop reads CASSLGGGSYNQPQHF. The CDR3 DNA reads as TGTGCCAGCAGCTTAGGCGGGGGCAGTTACAATCAGCCCCAGCATTTT.

The chain has TRBV5-4 and TRBJ1-1; D gene uncertain. The germline CDR1 and CDR2 sequences are SGHNT and YYREEE (reference sequence). The CDR3 covers 15 residues. Trimming cost V 0 bases and J 2 bases, with 11 bases left between them. DNA for the CDR3: TGTGCCAGCAGCTTGGAACGGGGAGGAAACACTGAAGCTTTCTTT. It is translated as CASSLERGGNTEAFF.

The CDR3 DNA follows: TGTGCCACCAGCAGAGCCGGCGGGAGGGGGGCTGAAAAACTGTTTTTT. Translated: CATSRAGGRGAEKLFF. The chain joins TRBV15 to TRBJ1-4, with D tentatively TRBD1 (6 bases). CDR1 and CDR2 from the germline V gene are LNHNV and YYDKDF (reference sequence). Trimming took 1 base from V and 7 from J, leaving 16 bases between them. The CDR3 extends over 16 amino acids.